These 27 T cell receptor beta chains share one sample of origin, sequenced in a study of human T cells and chemical hapten exposure. The sample's time point: patch test 1, 2 weeks after DPC sensitization. Noted treatment: therapeutic diphenylcyclopropenone sensitization with weekly scalp DPC. One entry per CDR3 protein, called by TCRdb with MiXCR from the RACE reads. Here the sample spans approximately 350,000 distinct CDR3 sequences, under 8% being singletons. The sample here was whole blood, taken in connection with sensitization to the hapten diphenylcyclopropenone (DPC). These TCRs come from a woman aged 18 to 35 with alopecia areata. Some clones in this sample may be carry-over from other donors' samples.

This clonotype has more than one count but fewer than ten. The chain links TRBV20-1 to TRBJ1-3, with TRBD1 matching 8 bases. CDR3 length equals 15 residues. In germline, CDR1 is DFQATT, CDR2 SNEGSKA (reference sequence). Losses at the gene ends were 5 bases for V and 3 bases for J; bases not matched to a gene: 9. The chain's CDR3 is CSAWPTGARGNTIYF. The CDR3 region has the DNA TGCAGTGCTTGGCCGACAGGGGCGCGTGGAAACACCATATATTTT.

The chain combines TRBV6-5 with TRBJ2-7; TRBD1 aligns across 10 bases. CDR1 is MNHEY, CDR2 SVGAGI, per germline. The trim removed 5 bases at V and 3 bases at J, leaving 7 bases unmatched. The CDR3 is 15 amino acids. CDR3 region: CASSPWTGGNYEQYF. CDR3 DNA: TGTGCCAGCAGTCCCTGGACAGGGGGGAACTACGAGCAGTACTTC.

The chain employs TRBV5-1 and TRBJ2-5; D gene unclear. The V and J ends lost 6 bases and 3 bases respectively, with 12 bases between them. CDR1 and CDR2 from the germline V gene are SGHRS and YFSETQ. This CDR3 is built from 13 residues. CDR3 region: CASTFSGEETQYF. The CDR3 nucleotides are TGCGCCAGCACCTTTAGTGGAGAAGAGACCCAGTACTTC.

The chain carries TRBV20-1 and TRBJ1-2; TRBD1 aligns across 7 bases. Germline trimming cut 0 bases from V and 4 bases from J; bases unmatched to any gene: 11. The germline V gene encodes CDR1 DFQATT and CDR2 SNEGSKA (reference sequence). This CDR3 is 16 amino acids long. CDR3 region: CSARDNPWQGVYGYTF. The CDR3 DNA reads as TGCAGTGCTAGAGATAATCCGTGGCAGGGGGTCTATGGCTACACCTTC.

This clonotype was counted many times. The chain is built from TRBV12-3 or TRBV12-4 and TRBJ2-6; no reliable D call. The CDR3 is 14 amino acids. V shed 6 bases and J shed 4 bases, with 10 bases lying between them. The CDR3 DNA follows: TGTGCCAGCAGCTTCCTTGCGGGGGCCAACGTCCTGACTTTC. Translating gives CASSFLAGANVLTF.

This clonotype was detected many times. This sequence joins TRBV29-1 and TRBJ2-2; possibly TRBD1 for D (5 bases). Trimming stripped 6 bases from V and 4 bases from J, with 15 bases between. This CDR3 comprises 14 residues. Per germline, CDR1 SQVTM and CDR2 ANQGSEA. The CDR3 DNA is TGCAGCGTCAGGGTAGGGAAGGGCACCGGGGAGCTGTTTTTT. Translating gives CSVRVGKGTGELFF.

The chain uses TRBV25-1 and TRBJ2-7; 10 nucleotides align to TRBD1. V shed 2 bases and J 4 bases; nucleotides not matched to a gene: 8. The CDR3 totals 16 residues. The germline CDR1 and CDR2 sequences are MGHDK and SYGVNS. CDR3 coding DNA: TGTGCCAGCAGTGAAGTAGGGACAGGGGTTTCGTACGAGCAGTACTTC. Protein product: CASSEVGTGVSYEQYF.

This clonotype was observed a few times. V usage is TRBV12-3 or TRBV12-4 and J usage is TRBJ1-2; D is undetermined. The CDR3 runs 12 residues. Trimming removed 2 bases from V and 5 bases from J, with 6 bases in between. DNA of the CDR3: TGTGCCAGCAGTTTATCAGCTTATGGCTACACCTTC. Its protein product is CASSLSAYGYTF.

This clonotype was detected a few times. The gene calls are TRBV3-1 and TRBJ1-2; possibly TRBD1 for D (5 bases). CDR1 is LGHDT, CDR2 YNNKEL, per germline (reference sequence). This CDR3 is 13 amino acids long. Trimming pared 3 bases from V and 4 bases from J, leaving 9 bases between. The CDR3 DNA sequence: TGTGCCAGCAGCCAGCAGGGTGCCTATGGCTACACCTTC. This encodes CASSQQGAYGYTF.

The chain joins TRBV3-1 to TRBJ2-7; TRBD1 matches 8 bases. The CDR3 runs to 13 residues. Per the germline V gene, CDR1 is LGHDT and CDR2 is YNNKEL (reference sequence). Trimming cost V 2 bases and J 5 bases; bases outside gene matches: 2. The CDR3 is CASSQPDRDEQYF. The CDR3 nucleotides read TGTGCCAGCAGCCAACCGGACAGGGACGAGCAGTACTTC.

The sample holds a few counts of this clonotype. The chain employs TRBV7-2 and TRBJ1-1, with D unresolved. V lost 5 bases, J lost 3 bases, and 19 bases lay in between. This CDR3 has 16 amino acids. Per germline, CDR1 SGHTA and CDR2 FQGNSA. This CDR3 reads CASSPLPPPGDTEAFF. The CDR3, as DNA: TGTGCCAGCAGCCCACTACCTCCCCCGGGAGACACTGAAGCTTTCTTT. The full variable domain, its missing parts supplied by reference TRBV7-2 and TRBJ1-1, is GAGVSQSPSNKVTEKGKDVELRCDPISGHTALYWYRQSLGQGLEFLIYFQGNSAPDKSGLPSDRFSAERTGGSVSTLTIQRTQQEDSAVYLCASSPLPPPGDTEAFFGQGTRLTVV.

This clonotype has only a few counts. The CDR3 loop is CASSWGTPGGDTQYF. CDR3 sequence (DNA): TGTGCCAGCAGCTGGGGGACACCGGGAGGAGATACGCAGTATTTT. V is TRBV28 and J is TRBJ2-3, with TRBD2 as a possible D gene (7 bases). The germline gives CDR1 MDHEN, CDR2 SYDVKM. V lost 6 bases and J 5 bases, leaving 18 bases between the germline ends. The CDR3 sequence is 15 residues long.

This chain joins TRBV12-3 or TRBV12-4 and TRBJ2-7, with D possibly TRBD1 on 5 matching bases. The CDR3 totals 13 residues. V was clipped by 6 bases and J by 3 bases, with 12 bases between them. The CDR3 bases are TGTGCCAGCAGGCCAGACAGTTTCTACGAGCAGTACTTC. This gives the protein CASRPDSFYEQYF.

The chain has TRBV7-8 and TRBJ1-1, with D unclear. Germline V gene lookup returns CDR1 SGHVS and CDR2 FQNEAQ. The CDR3 is 11 amino acids. With 4 bases removed from V and 8 bases from J, the gap between germline ends came to 8 bases. In DNA, the CDR3 is TGTGCCAGCAGCTACCAAGGAGAAGCTTTCTTT. It yields the protein CASSYQGEAFF.

This clonotype was picked up a small number of times. The chain joins TRBV15 to TRBJ1-4; a possible D gene is TRBD1 (5 bases). With 3 bases removed from V and 8 bases from J, the gap between germline ends came to 13 bases. The CDR3 covers 14 residues. Germline CDR1 is LNHNV and CDR2 is YYDKDF (reference sequence). CDR3 nucleotide sequence: TGTGCCACCAGCAGGAGGGGAGTAGGCGAAAAACTGTTTTTT. Translation: CATSRRGVGEKLFF.

J is TRBJ1-5 and V is TRBV15; a possible D gene is TRBD1 (5 bases). CDR1 is LNHNV and CDR2 is YYDKDF in the germline V gene (reference sequence). Trimming pared 0 bases from V and 7 bases from J, leaving 13 bases between. The CDR3 totals 15 residues. The CDR3 region has the DNA TGTGCCACCAGCAGAGAGGGGCGGGCTGGCCAGCCCCAGCATTTT. This gives the protein CATSREGRAGQPQHF.

This chain joins TRBV2 and TRBJ2-3, with D perhaps TRBD1 (5 bases). The germline gives CDR1 SNHLY, CDR2 FYNNEI. This CDR3 is built from 15 residues. With 6 bases removed from V and 1 base from J, the gap between germline ends came to 14 bases. The CDR3 sequence is CASRPTGWGTDTQYF. The CDR3 region has the DNA TGTGCCAGCAGGCCAACAGGTTGGGGCACAGATACGCAGTATTTT.

The table lists this clonotype with many counts. V and J are TRBV4-2 and TRBJ1-1; D uncertain. The germline CDR1 and CDR2 sequences are LGHNA and YNFKEQ. CDR3 length: 13 amino acids. V gave up 0 bases and J gave up 12 bases, with 14 bases separating them. The CDR3 here is CASSQEPGPLPFF. The CDR3 DNA sequence: TGTGCCAGCAGCCAAGAGCCAGGCCCTTTGCCTTTCTTT.

This clonotype was seen more than once but under ten times. A much larger clone sits a single nucleotide away, making a read error possible. The gene calls are TRBV28 and TRBJ1-5; D may be TRBD1 (6 bases). The germline V and J ends were trimmed by 4 bases and 3 bases, with 7 bases remaining between them. CDR3 length: 13 residues. Germline V gives CDR1 MDHEN, CDR2 SYDVKM. This CDR3 is CASSYRVNQPQHF. In DNA form, the CDR3 reads TGTGCCAGCAGTTACAGGGTCAATCAGCCCCAGCATTTT.

This clonotype was counted a few times. This chain links TRBV20-1 with TRBJ2-7; the D gene is possibly TRBD2 (6 bases). Trimming shortened V by 6 bases and J by 0 bases, and 18 bases separated the two germline ends. The CDR3 extends over 15 amino acids. The germline CDR1 and CDR2 sequences are DFQATT and SNEGSKA (reference sequence). The CDR3 coding sequence is TGCAGTGCGCCTCCCCCGGGACTTGGCTCCTACGAGCAGTACTTC. Protein: CSAPPPGLGSYEQYF.

This clonotype was seen a handful of times. The rearrangement joins TRBV20-1 to TRBJ1-1; 8 bases fit TRBD1. Germline CDR1 reads DFQATT; CDR2 reads SNEGSKA (reference sequence). The V gene end was trimmed by 6 bases and the J gene end by 6 bases; junction bases not matched to a gene: 9. CDR3 length: 13 amino acids. DNA for the CDR3: TGCAGTGCGGGGGACAGGCTGGGTCCTGAAGCTTTCTTT. Its translation is CSAGDRLGPEAFF.

This clonotype came up many times. The V and J genes are TRBV7-2 and TRBJ2-5; D call uncertain. Trimming left V 3 bases short and J 5 bases short, with 10 bases between. CDR1 SGHTA and CDR2 FQGNSA come from the germline V gene. The CDR3 totals 13 residues. CDR3 protein: CASSFQSRETQYF. The CDR3 DNA is TGTGCCAGCAGCTTTCAGTCCCGCGAGACCCAGTACTTC. Full variable domain (outside the CDR3, taken from reference TRBV7-2 and TRBJ2-5): GAGVSQSPSNKVTEKGKDVELRCDPISGHTALYWYRQSLGQGLEFLIYFQGNSAPDKSGLPSDRFSAERTGGSVSTLTIQRTQQEDSAVYLCASSFQSRETQYFGPGTRLLVL.

The rearrangement uses TRBV4-3 and TRBJ1-2; D gene uncertain. Germline-derived CDR1 and CDR2 are LGHNA and YSLEER. The V and J ends lost 0 bases and 2 bases respectively, with 7 bases between them. The CDR3 spans 14 residues. The CDR3 loop is CASSQDLGNYGYTF. In nucleotides, the CDR3 is TGCGCCAGCAGCCAAGATTTAGGGAACTATGGCTACACCTTC.

The chain is built from TRBV4-3 and TRBJ1-6; perhaps TRBD1 as D (5 bases). Looked up from germline, CDR1 is LGHNA and CDR2 is YSLEER. V lost 4 bases and J 7 bases, leaving 20 bases between the germline ends. The CDR3 loop spans 17 amino acids. The CDR3 reads CASSPRMGGIENSPLHF. The CDR3 bases are TGCGCCAGCAGCCCACGGATGGGGGGAATTGAGAATTCACCCCTCCACTTT.

The chain uses TRBV28 and TRBJ1-2; D remains unclear. Germline V gene data show CDR1 as MDHEN and CDR2 as SYDVKM. The V end lost 4 bases, the J end lost 5 bases, and 14 bases lay between the germline ends. This CDR3 has 14 amino acids. The CDR3 loop reads CASSSHAGVYGYTF. The DNA of the CDR3 is TGTGCCAGCAGTTCCCATGCGGGAGTATATGGCTACACCTTC.

This clonotype showed up many times. The chain is built from TRBV6-1 and TRBJ2-5; a weak D match, TRBD1 (6 bases). V was pared by 0 bases and J by 2 bases, with 10 bases between. The CDR3 sequence is 15 residues long. In germline, CDR1 is MNHNS, CDR2 SASEGT. CDR3 bases: TGTGCCAGCAGTGAAGCGTCGGGACAACAAGAGACCCAGTACTTC. Encoded protein: CASSEASGQQETQYF.

This clonotype showed up many times. This chain uses TRBV24-1 with TRBJ2-5; perhaps D is TRBD1 or TRBD2 (5 bases each). Germline V gene data show CDR1 as KGHDR and CDR2 as SFDVKD. The CDR3 spans 14 residues. V was trimmed by 2 bases and J by 5 bases, leaving 11 bases between them. For the CDR3, the DNA is TGTGCCACCAGTGATTCATCGGGGACCGAGACCCAGTACTTC. Residues: CATSDSSGTETQYF.